Described below is a single T cell receptor beta chain sequence and its context. Study processing details: Amplifying reference gene primers gave estimates of nucleated cell counts. TCRdb's copy holds only in-frame clones and misses some; the assay was immunoSEQ multiplex PCR. Clone size and the V and J calls come from that table; the DNA yielded D and trimming. Of hundreds of thousands of clones listed, more than 75% are singletons. The data are from a study of blood T cell repertoires in COVID-19. About the study: COVID-19 samples, acute and convalescent, were from the United States, Italy and Spain. The cDNA or gDNA used as material had been derived from T cells, B-cell-depleted T cells, or PBMCs.

Looked up from germline, CDR1 is GTSNPN and CDR2 is SVGIG (reference sequence). The J segment lost 2 bases and the V segment lost 2 bases, leaving 6 bases of the junction unmatched. The CDR3 runs to 15 residues. The rearrangement links TRBV30 to TRBJ2-5; 9 bases are a match to TRBD1. The sequenced sample consisted of peripheral blood. The clonotype comes from a woman in her sixties or seventies with active or convalescent COVID-19. The chain's CDR3 is CAWSLTGGLQETQYF. The CDR3 bases are TGTGCCTGGAGTCTGACAGGGGGTTTGCAAGAGACCCAGTACTTC.